The rows below give T cell receptor beta chains drawn from one sample of a study of yellow fever vaccine responses in identical twins. Using its own MiXCR run on the RT-PCR reads, TCRdb lists one record per CDR3 protein. The sample contains more than 15,000 distinct CDR3 sequences, under 70% of which appear only once. The sequences come from T cells from blood (PBMCs), unsorted or a sorted subset (not recorded which), collected before or after yellow fever vaccination (not recorded which). The receptors were sampled from a woman younger than 30 who received the yellow fever vaccine. Both conserved end residues are trimmed from each CDR3.

len	v_gene	CDR3aa
14	TRBV12-3/TRBV12-4	ASSKARGQKGYGYT
12	TRBV5-5	ASSPDSGGYGYT
11	TRBV7-9	ASSLASGGRAF
18	TRBV19	ASSIRPKPQTSGVYNEQF
9	TRBV20-1	SARPSDTQY
15	TRBV27	ASSFLSRTGTNQPQH
13	TRBV11-2	ASSRETGSIQPQH
14	TRBV11-1	ASSLGEQGRGAEAF
12	TRBV11-2	ASSLPQGGYGYT
11	TRBV24-1	DTSDFPYNEQF
13	TRBV12-5	ASGPKQDTDNEQF
13	TRBV20-1	SARPHTNAGNEQF
12	TRBV5-1	ASRLPGGPYEQY
11	TRBV19	ATQAWGSYEQY
10	TRBV29-1	SVVDGHNEQF
13	TRBV29-1	SVSRGGGSYNEQF
13	TRBV19	ASSLTDSSGNTIY
13	TRBV28	ASAPPGQVYQPQH
14	TRBV4-1	ASSHPTGGMHQPQH
12	TRBV11-1	ASDQGQLNTEAF
15	TRBV7-9	ASTEGIRTGNTGELF
14	TRBV19	ATAGSPSSYNSPLH
12	TRBV27	ASSPPGLPGELF
14	TRBV18	ASSPSGSSADQPQH
11	TRBV6-1	ASSEDNTGELF
10	TRBV29-1	SVGNSWETQY
12	TRBV29-1	SVAVQGANTEAF
11	TRBV6-1	ASRSGGQETQY
16	TRBV19	ASSEFRPDRGRGGELF
13	TRBV6-2/TRBV6-3	ASSYRWESSNEQF
14	TRBV5-6	ASSPSPGTGYQPQH
10	TRBV24-1	ATSEPQGRQY
11	TRBV29-1	SVDGHSYNEQF